These T cell receptor beta chains were read from a single sample in a study of T cells after posttransplantation cyclophosphamide. The data were produced by immunoSEQ multiplex PCR, yet TCRdb's version contains in-frame clones alone and is incomplete. The table shows 50,000 to 65,000 clones, with about 82% occurring only once. Material: PBMCs. The origin of the receptors is a man under 40 with a blood cancer, CMV-positive, and with a related stem cell donor. Both conserved end residues are part of each CDR3. Each record gives: J gene, clone size, V gene, D gene, CDR3 protein, CDR3 DNA. A D gene is named only where the DNA matches it firmly. Rows may omit the clone size; those that give it use once, few, many or a size class.

TRBJ2-1	few	TRBV4-2	NA	CASSPTEEVNEQFF	TGTGCCAGCAGCCCAACGGAGGAGGTGAATGAGCAGTTCTTC
TRBJ2-7	NA	TRBV11-2	NA	CASSPRASGPYEQYF	TGTGCCAGCAGCCCCCGTGCGTCAGGTCCCTACGAGCAGTACTTC
TRBJ2-2	NA	TRBV14	TRBD2	CASRSTSGIFGELFF	TGTGCCAGCAGATCGACTAGCGGGATCTTCGGGGAGCTGTTTTTT
TRBJ2-1	NA	TRBV5-1	TRBD2	CASSSNPGLAGGPRNEQFF	TGCGCCAGCAGCTCGAATCCGGGACTAGCGGGAGGGCCTCGCAATGAGCAGTTCTTC
TRBJ2-7	NA	TRBV11-2	TRBD2	CASSSSSQGLAGGGGQYF	TGTGCCAGCAGCTCATCTTCACAAGGACTAGCGGGAGGGGGTGGGCAGTACTTC
TRBJ1-1	NA	TRBV5-5	NA	CASSFGAGLGNTEAFF	TGTGCCAGCAGCTTCGGCGCGGGATTGGGAAACACTGAAGCTTTCTTT
TRBJ1-1	NA	TRBV11-1	TRBD1	CASSSDRGRRTEAFF	TGTGCCAGCAGCTCTGACAGGGGGCGCCGGACTGAAGCTTTCTTT
TRBJ1-3	NA	TRBV30	NA	CAWSVGGSTGNTIYF	TGTGCCTGGAGTGTTGGGGGCTCGACGGGAAACACCATATATTTT
TRBJ1-2	NA	TRBV6-5	NA	CASSIDSYGYTF	TGTGCCAGCAGTATCGACAGCTATGGCTACACCTTC
TRBJ2-7	NA	TRBV6-5	NA	CASSYSEGLYEQYF	TGTGCCAGCAGTTACTCGGAGGGCCTTTACGAGCAGTACTTC